The rows below give T cell receptor beta chains drawn from one sample of a study of T cell responses to AZD1222 COVID-19 vaccine. Sequencing used immunoSEQ multiplex PCR; TCRdb keeps in-frame clones, though not all of them. This sample has about 150,000 clones; 90% to 95% occur once, and the top ten carry under 2%. Sequenced here: peripheral blood, sampled on day 0 of AZD1222 vaccination. Receptor source: an adult in good health. Both conserved end residues are part of each CDR3. Fields, in order: V gene, clone size, CDR3 protein. The size of a clone is reported for some rows only, either as once, few or many, or as a class for expanded clones.

v_call: TRBV28; clone_size: NA; cdr3_aa: CASSLKGTPAFF
v_call: TRBV7-2; clone_size: NA; cdr3_aa: CASSRVGGPSNQPQHF
v_call: TRBV19; clone_size: NA; cdr3_aa: CASGELSSPLHF
v_call: TRBV15; clone_size: NA; cdr3_aa: CATSRDPSGSHTQYF
v_call: TRBV27; clone_size: NA; cdr3_aa: CASSLDRGRDQPQHF
v_call: TRBV7-3; clone_size: NA; cdr3_aa: CASRASGGHNEQFF
v_call: TRBV6-5; clone_size: NA; cdr3_aa: CASSYTRGGQYEQYF
v_call: TRBV7-9; clone_size: NA; cdr3_aa: CASSLEGYRYTF
v_call: TRBV29-1; clone_size: once; cdr3_aa: CSVEVAENSPLHF
v_call: TRBV7-8; clone_size: NA; cdr3_aa: CASSLYPPASGGEGKNIQYF
v_call: TRBV11-3; clone_size: few; cdr3_aa: CASVSTNQETQYF
v_call: TRBV6-5; clone_size: NA; cdr3_aa: CASSPGARMNTEAFF
v_call: TRBV28; clone_size: NA; cdr3_aa: CASNTGQGGNQPQHF
v_call: TRBV7-2; clone_size: NA; cdr3_aa: CASSFPRAAAGELFF
v_call: TRBV4-2; clone_size: NA; cdr3_aa: CASSRMNRDSGEKLFF
v_call: TRBV18; clone_size: NA; cdr3_aa: CASSEDRNQPQHF
v_call: TRBV6-2/TRBV6-3; clone_size: NA; cdr3_aa: CASSYSPGESSYNEQFF
v_call: TRBV9; clone_size: NA; cdr3_aa: CASSVGAGASQETQYF